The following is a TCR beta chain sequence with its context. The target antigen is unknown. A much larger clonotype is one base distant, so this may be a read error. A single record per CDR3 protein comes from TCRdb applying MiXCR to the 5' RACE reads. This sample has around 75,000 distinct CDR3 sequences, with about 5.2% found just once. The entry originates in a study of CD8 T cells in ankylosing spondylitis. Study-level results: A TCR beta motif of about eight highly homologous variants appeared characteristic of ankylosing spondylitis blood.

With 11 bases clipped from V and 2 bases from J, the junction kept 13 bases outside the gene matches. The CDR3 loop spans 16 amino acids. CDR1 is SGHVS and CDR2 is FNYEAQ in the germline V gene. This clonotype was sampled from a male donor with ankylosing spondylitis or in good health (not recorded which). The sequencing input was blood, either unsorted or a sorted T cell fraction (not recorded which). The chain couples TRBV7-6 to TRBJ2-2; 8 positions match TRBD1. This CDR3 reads CAGTRMTGDNTGELFF. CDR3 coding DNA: TGTGCCGGCACACGAATGACAGGGGACAACACCGGGGAGCTGTTTTTT.